The 25 T cell receptor beta chains presented below share a single source sample, sequenced in a study of CD8 T cells in ankylosing spondylitis. Study outcomes and limitations: Made up of 7 to 9 highly homologous variants, a TCR beta motif appeared characteristic of ankylosing spondylitis blood.

Their target antigens are unknown. MiXCR, run by TCRdb on the 5' RACE reads, gives a single entry per CDR3 protein. The data show around 540,000 distinct CDR3 sequences, with roughly 13% seen just once and about 6.8% held by the top ten. The source material was blood, either unsorted or a sorted T cell fraction (not recorded which). These receptors all stem from a male donor with ankylosing spondylitis.

The sample holds many counts of this clonotype. CDR3 bases: TGTGCCAGCAGTTTAGAGGGGGTGAGGAGCACTGAAGCTTTCTTT. The encoded protein is CASSLEGVRSTEAFF. This chain uses TRBV12-3 or TRBV12-4 with TRBJ1-1; a weak D match, TRBD1 (6 bases). Trimming took 1 base from V and 4 from J, leaving 13 bases between them. This CDR3 region has 15 residues.

This clonotype was counted between two and nine times. V gene TRBV2 combines with J gene TRBJ1-2, with D perhaps matching TRBD1 (5 bases). This CDR3 contains 13 residues. CDR1 is SNHLY, CDR2 FYNNEI, per germline. The V end was cut by 3 bases, the J end by 3 bases, with 8 bases between. The CDR3 DNA reads TGTGCCAGCAGTGACGAGGGGTACTATGGCTACACCTTC. Its translation is CASSDEGYYGYTF. The entire variable domain, with the rest obtained from reference TRBV2 and TRBJ1-2, is as follows: EPEVTQTPSHQVTQMGQEVILRCVPISNHLYFYWYRQILGQKVEFLVSFYNNEISEKSEIFDDQFSVERPDGSNFTLKIRSTKLEDSAMYFCASSDEGYYGYTFGSGTRLTVV.

This clonotype was observed a handful of times. The rearrangement uses TRBV2 and TRBJ1-5, with D unclear. Germline loops: CDR1 SNHLY, CDR2 FYNNEI. The CDR3 loop spans 13 amino acids. V was clipped by 7 bases and J by 1 base, with 8 bases between them. DNA of the CDR3: TGTGCCAGCACCGATTTGAGCAATCAGCCCCAGCATTTT. Amino acid sequence: CASTDLSNQPQHF.

This clonotype came up a few times. V usage is TRBV2 and J usage is TRBJ2-5; 11 bases agree with TRBD2. The CDR3 is 15 residues long. Germline loops: CDR1 SNHLY, CDR2 FYNNEI. J gave up 4 bases and V 2 bases, and 3 bases lay outside the gene matches. Written as DNA, the CDR3 is TGTGCCAGCAGTGAACTAGCGGGAGGAGTAGAGACCCAGTACTTC. It codes for CASSELAGGVETQYF.

CDR3 sequence reads: CASSLEIGTLNTEAFF. Here the CDR3 DNA reads TGTGCCAGCAGCCTTGAGATCGGGACACTGAACACTGAAGCTTTCTTT. The chain links TRBV6-1 to TRBJ1-1, with TRBD1 as a possible D gene (6 bases). Trimming removed 6 bases at V and 0 bases at J, with 17 bases between. There are 16 residues in the CDR3. Per the germline V gene, CDR1 is MNHNS and CDR2 is SASEGT.

With regard to this clonotype: At one end the junction does not follow the germline gene, possibly because of a read error. The chain uses TRBV7-2 and TRBJ1-5, with 9 bases aligning to TRBD1. The CDR3 extends over 16 amino acids. CDR1 is SGHTA and CDR2 is FQGNSA in the germline V gene. In DNA, the CDR3 is TGTGCCAGCACCTTAAGGACAGGGGAGAGCGGTCAGCCCCAGCATTTT. This codes for CASTLRTGESGQPQHF.

The gene calls are TRBV6-2 or TRBV6-3 and TRBJ2-1; D remains ambiguous. There are 13 residues in the CDR3. Germline V gene sequence: CDR1 MNHEY, CDR2 SVGEGT. V shed 0 bases and J shed 9 bases, with 9 bases lying between them. The CDR3 nucleotides read TGTGCCAGCAGTTACTCGATGGTAGGTGAGCAGTTCTTC. Translating gives CASSYSMVGEQFF.

This chain joins TRBV5-1 and TRBJ2-2; possibly TRBD1 for D (5 bases). CDR1 SGHRS and CDR2 YFSETQ come from the germline V gene. V gave up 5 bases and J gave up 4 bases, with 12 bases separating them. CDR3 size: 14 residues. CDR3 DNA sequence: TGCGCCAGCAGTATACAGGTCGGCACCGGGGAGCTGTTTTTT. It specifies CASSIQVGTGELFF.

The chain carries TRBV20-1 and TRBJ1-5, with a tentative D call TRBD1 (6 bases). V shed 4 bases and J shed 7 bases, with 14 bases lying between them. From germline, CDR1 is DFQATT and CDR2 SNEGSKA (reference sequence). This CDR3 region has 13 residues. DNA for the CDR3: TGCAGTGCTACCCGGGACATGGACCAGCCCCAGCATTTT. Translation gives CSATRDMDQPQHF.

Many counts were recorded for this clonotype. A read error may produce the germline difference seen at one junction end. The genes are TRBV5-1 and TRBJ2-2; perhaps TRBD2 as D (6 bases). This CDR3 contains 13 residues. Germline assignment: CDR1 SGHRS and CDR2 YFSETQ. Here the CDR3 DNA reads TGTGCCAGCAGTTTAGGAGGGACCGGGGAGCTGTTTTTT. Its protein product is CASSLGGTGELFF.

This clonotype was seen a few times. The chain has TRBV6-2 or TRBV6-3 and TRBJ2-7; 9 nucleotides line up with TRBD1. Unmatched junction bases numbered 5, after V lost 2 bases and J lost 3 bases. CDR3 length: 15 residues. Germline CDR1 and CDR2: MNHEY and SVGEGT. The CDR3 sequence: CASSYRTGEDYEQYF. In nucleotides, the CDR3 is TGTGCCAGCAGTTACCGGACAGGGGAAGACTACGAGCAGTACTTC.

This chain joins TRBV2 and TRBJ2-1, with D unresolved. CDR1 is SNHLY and CDR2 is FYNNEI in the germline V gene. This CDR3 region has 14 residues. Trimming removed 1 base from V and 2 bases from J, with 6 bases in between. The CDR3 DNA reads as TGTGCCAGCAGTGAAGACTTACCCTACAATGAGCAGTTCTTC. Translating gives CASSEDLPYNEQFF.

At least ten counts were recorded for this clonotype. The chain carries TRBV7-2 and TRBJ2-1, with D maybe TRBD2 (6 bases). The CDR3 runs 15 residues. Trimming shortened V by 3 bases and J by 0 bases, and 9 bases separated the two germline ends. Per germline, CDR1 SGHTA and CDR2 FQGNSA. CDR3 nucleotides: TGTGCCAGCAGCTTCCTAGCGAACTCCTACAATGAGCAGTTCTTC. This codes for CASSFLANSYNEQFF.

This clonotype was counted many times. This rearrangement joins TRBV5-1 to TRBJ1-1; D uncertain. This CDR3 has 14 residues. The germline V gene encodes CDR1 SGHRS and CDR2 YFSETQ. V lost 2 bases, J lost 4 bases, and 12 bases lay in between. The CDR3 DNA is TGCGCCAGCAGCTTCTCCCCAGGTAGCACTGAAGCTTTCTTT. This sequence encodes CASSFSPGSTEAFF.

This clonotype was observed at least ten times. The chain employs TRBV7-2 and TRBJ2-1; 12 bases align to TRBD2. The V and J ends lost 5 bases and 3 bases, in that order; junction bases with no gene match: 8. Germline V gene sequence: CDR1 SGHTA, CDR2 FQGNSA. The CDR3 runs to 17 residues. The CDR3 reads CASSTRTSGIVYNEQFF. CDR3 bases: TGTGCCAGCAGCACGCGGACTAGCGGGATTGTCTACAATGAGCAGTTCTTC.

This clonotype was counted ten times or more. The genes are TRBV20-1 and TRBJ2-1; 10 bases agree with TRBD2. CDR3 length: 15 residues. J lost 7 bases, V lost 0 bases, and 6 bases had no gene match. Germline V gene data show CDR1 as DFQATT and CDR2 as SNEGSKA (reference sequence). The CDR3, as DNA: TGCAGTGCTAGAGATAATCTAGCGGGAGCTAATGAGCAGTTCTTC. This encodes CSARDNLAGANEQFF.

J is TRBJ2-2 and V is TRBV20-1, with TRBD2 identical over 10 bases. Trimming removed 1 base from V and 0 bases from J; junction bases left unmatched: 5. Germline V gives CDR1 DFQATT, CDR2 SNEGSKA (reference sequence). The CDR3 runs to 17 residues. CDR3 coding DNA: TGCAGTGCTAGAGTGGCGAGCGGGAGGGCGAACACCGGGGAGCTGTTTTTT. It translates to CSARVASGRANTGELFF.

This clonotype occurred a few times. The V gene is TRBV20-1, the J gene TRBJ1-2; D remains ambiguous. CDR3 size: 13 residues. The V gene lost 0 bases and the J gene lost 0 bases, with 5 bases spanning the gap. From germline, CDR1 is DFQATT and CDR2 SNEGSKA (reference sequence). The chain's CDR3 is CSARDTANYGYTF. The DNA of the CDR3 is TGCAGTGCTAGAGACACGGCTAACTATGGCTACACCTTC.

The rearrangement uses TRBV5-6 and TRBJ1-2; 10 nucleotides match TRBD1. V dropped 3 bases and J dropped 8; count of bases not matched to a gene: 7. The germline gives CDR1 SGHDT, CDR2 YYEEEE. This CDR3 has 14 amino acids. CDR3 sequence reads: CASSSWDRGRGYTF. The CDR3 DNA reads TGTGCCAGCAGCTCCTGGGACAGGGGTCGCGGCTACACCTTC.

V usage is TRBV4-2 and J usage is TRBJ2-5; TRBD2 might be the D (6 bases). CDR3 size: 14 residues. Germline CDR1 is LGHNA and CDR2 is YNFKEQ. V was trimmed by 1 base and J by 4 bases, leaving 10 bases between them. For the CDR3, the DNA is TGTGCCAGCAGCCAAGTTGGGACTGGAGAGACCCAGTACTTC. This sequence encodes CASSQVGTGETQYF.

This clonotype was seen many times. The genes are TRBV12-3 or TRBV12-4 and TRBJ1-1; the match to TRBD1 covers 10 bases. The CDR3 consists of 12 residues. The V and J ends lost 6 bases and 10 bases, in that order; junction bases with no gene match: 5. The CDR3 region is CASSGQGVVAFF. The CDR3, as DNA: TGTGCCAGCAGCGGACAGGGGGTAGTAGCTTTCTTT.

The rearrangement joins TRBV3-1 to TRBJ1-1, with D possibly TRBD1 on 5 matching bases. The CDR3 extends over 13 amino acids. The germline V gene has CDR1 LGHDT and CDR2 YNNKEL (reference sequence). V was clipped by 7 bases and J by 7 bases, with 16 bases between them. The CDR3 nucleotides read TGTGCCAGCACCCCGGCGGGGGGAAGTGAAGCTTTCTTT. It codes for CASTPAGGSEAFF.

The CDR3 here is CSARSSVTAEQFF. The CDR3 DNA follows: TGCAGTGCTAGGTCTAGCGTAACGGCTGAGCAGTTCTTC. J is TRBJ2-1 and V is TRBV20-1, with D perhaps TRBD2 (6 bases). Trimming cost V 3 bases and J 9 bases, with 15 bases left between them. CDR1 is DFQATT, CDR2 SNEGSKA, per germline (reference sequence). The CDR3 contains 13 residues.

This clonotype was observed a few times. The chain recombines TRBV6-6 with TRBJ2-7; D is possibly TRBD2 (5 bases). The CDR3 runs to 13 residues. V shed 2 bases and J shed 2 bases, with 7 bases lying between them. Germline V CDR1 and CDR2: MNHNY, SVGAGI (reference sequence). The chain's CDR3 is CASSYRGAYEQYV. DNA of the CDR3: TGTGCCAGCAGTTACCGGGGAGCCTACGAGCAGTACGTC.

The chain joins TRBV5-1 to TRBJ2-1, with a weak D call TRBD1 (5 bases). The germline V gene encodes CDR1 SGHRS and CDR2 YFSETQ. V lost 0 bases and J 10 bases, leaving 14 bases between the germline ends. The CDR3 covers 14 residues. DNA for the CDR3: TGCGCCAGCAGCTTGGGAGATAGGGCAGGGGAGCAGTTCTTC. It yields the protein CASSLGDRAGEQFF. The full variable domain, its missing parts supplied by reference TRBV5-1 and TRBJ2-1, is KAGVTQTPRYLIKTRGQQVTLSCSPISGHRSVSWYQQTPGQGLQFLFEYFSETQRNKGNFPGRFSGRQFSNSRSEMNVSTLELGDSALYLCASSLGDRAGEQFFGPGTRLTVL.